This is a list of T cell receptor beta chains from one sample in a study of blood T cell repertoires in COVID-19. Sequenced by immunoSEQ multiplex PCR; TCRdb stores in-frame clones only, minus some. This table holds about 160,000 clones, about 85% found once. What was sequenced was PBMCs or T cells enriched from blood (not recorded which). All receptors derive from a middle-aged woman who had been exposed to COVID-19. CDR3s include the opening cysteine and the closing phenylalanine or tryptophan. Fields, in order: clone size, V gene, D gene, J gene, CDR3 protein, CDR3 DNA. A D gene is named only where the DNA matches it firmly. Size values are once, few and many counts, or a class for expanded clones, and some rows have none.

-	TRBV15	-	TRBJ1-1	CATREGMSEAFF	TGTGCCACCAGAGAGGGTATGTCTGAAGCTTTCTTT
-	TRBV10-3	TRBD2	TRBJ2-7	CAITPSGRSYEQYF	TGTGCCATCACTCCTAGCGGGAGAAGCTACGAGCAGTACTTC
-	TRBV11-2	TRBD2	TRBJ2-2	CASRPGRTSVGELFF	TGTGCCAGCAGACCCGGCCGGACTAGCGTCGGGGAGCTGTTTTTT
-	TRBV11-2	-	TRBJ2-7	CASSLSAANSYEQYF	TGTGCCAGCAGCTTATCGGCGGCCAACTCCTACGAGCAGTACTTC
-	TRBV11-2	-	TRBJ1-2	CASRSLRRGRANYGYTF	TGTGCCAGCAGGAGTTTGAGGAGGGGAAGGGCTAACTATGGCTACACCTTC
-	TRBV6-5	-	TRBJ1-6	CASSYSDVQGSPLHF	TGTGCCAGCAGTTACTCGGACGTCCAGGGGTCACCCCTCCACTTT
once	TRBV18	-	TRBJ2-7	CASSPVGGPREQYF	TGTGCCAGCTCACCGGTAGGAGGGCCGCGGGAGCAGTACTTC
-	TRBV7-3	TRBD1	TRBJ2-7	CASSPTGGLDEQYF	TGTGCCAGCAGCCCGACAGGGGGCCTGGACGAGCAGTACTTC
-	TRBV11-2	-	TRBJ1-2	CASSLRYRDYGYTF	TGTGCCAGCAGCTTACGTTACAGAGACTATGGCTACACCTTC
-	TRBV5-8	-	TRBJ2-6	CASSLVEFSGANVLTF	TGTGCCAGCAGCTTGGTTGAGTTCTCTGGGGCCAACGTCCTGACTTTC
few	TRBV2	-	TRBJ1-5	CASSPRGLVGQPQHF	TGTGCCAGCAGCCCCCGGGGGTTAGTGGGTCAGCCCCAGCATTTT
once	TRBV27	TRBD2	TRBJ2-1	CASILSGRANEQFF	TGTGCCAGCATTCTTAGCGGGAGGGCCAATGAGCAGTTCTTC
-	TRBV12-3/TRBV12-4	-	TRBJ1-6	CASSSRYNSPLHF	TGTGCCAGCAGTTCCCGCTATAATTCACCCCTCCACTTT
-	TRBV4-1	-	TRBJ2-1	CASSQDMKAGGIEQFF	TGCGCCAGCAGCCAAGATATGAAAGCGGGTGGCATTGAGCAGTTCTTC
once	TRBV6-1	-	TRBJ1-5	CASSALTGYSNQPQHF	TGTGCCAGCAGTGCATTGACGGGTTATAGCAATCAGCCCCAGCATTTT
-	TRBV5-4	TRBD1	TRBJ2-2	CASSRDRQGATGELFF	TGTGCCAGCAGCCGAGACAGACAGGGGGCGACCGGGGAGCTGTTTTTT
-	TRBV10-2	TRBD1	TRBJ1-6	CASSEGTTGGFLPYNSPLHF	TGCGCCAGCAGTGAGGGGACAACAGGGGGCTTTTTACCCTATAATTCACCCCTCCACTTT
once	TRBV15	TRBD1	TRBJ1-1	CATSRGRDRNTEAFF	TGTGCCACCAGCAGAGGCCGGGACAGAAACACTGAAGCTTTCTTT
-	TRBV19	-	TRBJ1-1	CASTRARKAFF	TGTGCCAGTACCAGGGCCCGCAAAGCTTTCTTT
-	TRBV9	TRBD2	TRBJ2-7	CASSLGGGPYEQYF	TGTGCCAGCAGTCTCGGGGGAGGGCCCTACGAGCAGTACTTC
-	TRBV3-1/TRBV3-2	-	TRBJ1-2	CASSPEGVNGYTF	TGTGCCAGCAGCCCGGAAGGAGTGAATGGCTACACCTTC
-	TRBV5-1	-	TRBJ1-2	CASSLKQNYGYTF	TGCGCCAGCAGCTTGAAACAGAACTATGGCTACACCTTC
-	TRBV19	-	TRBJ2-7	CASSLGRTSEQYF	TGTGCCAGTAGTCTGGGCCGTACGTCCGAGCAGTACTTC
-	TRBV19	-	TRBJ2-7	CASSAQTGYEQYF	TGTGCCAGTAGTGCCCAGACAGGCTACGAGCAGTACTTC
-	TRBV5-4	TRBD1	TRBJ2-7	CASSGDSSYEQYF	TGTGCCAGCAGCGGGGACAGCTCCTACGAGCAGTACTTC
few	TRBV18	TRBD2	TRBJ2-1	CASSPGSGRANEQFF	TGTGCCAGCTCTCCGGGGAGCGGGAGGGCGAATGAGCAGTTCTTC
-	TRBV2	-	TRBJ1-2	CASSGSDDFYGYTF	TGTGCCAGCAGTGGTTCTGACGACTTCTATGGCTACACCTTC
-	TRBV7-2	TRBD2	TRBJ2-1	CASGYPGTSGNEQFF	TGTGCCAGCGGATACCCCGGGACTAGCGGAAATGAGCAGTTCTTC
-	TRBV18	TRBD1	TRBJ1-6	CASSHTGQGDSPLHF	TGTGCCAGCTCACACACGGGACAGGGAGATTCACCCCTCCACTTT
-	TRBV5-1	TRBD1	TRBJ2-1	CASSSNRQGAFNEQFF	TGCGCCAGCAGCAGCAACCGACAGGGGGCCTTTAATGAGCAGTTCTTC
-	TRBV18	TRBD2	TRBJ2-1	CASSPPPREKDEQFF	TGTGCCAGCTCACCACCACCGCGGGAGAAAGATGAGCAGTTCTTC
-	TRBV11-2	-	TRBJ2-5	CASSSLDGQETQYF	TGTGCCAGCAGCTCCCTAGACGGACAAGAGACCCAGTACTTC
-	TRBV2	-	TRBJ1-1	CASSEASGEAFF	TGTGCCAGCAGTGAAGCTTCGGGAGAAGCTTTCTTT
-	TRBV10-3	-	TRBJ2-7	CAIGRERNEQYF	TGTGCCATCGGTCGGGAGAGGAACGAGCAGTACTTC
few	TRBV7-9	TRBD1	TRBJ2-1	CASSSTQPGQGRDEQFF	TGTGCCAGCAGCTCGACCCAACCGGGACAGGGAAGGGATGAGCAGTTCTTC
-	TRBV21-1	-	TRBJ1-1	CASSNEGDVGKNTEAFF	TGTGCCAGCAGCAACGAGGGTGATGTGGGGAAGAACACTGAAGCTTTCTTT
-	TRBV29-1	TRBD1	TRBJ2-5	CSVEPGTGRQTQYF	TGCAGCGTTGAACCCGGGACAGGGCGACAGACCCAGTACTTC
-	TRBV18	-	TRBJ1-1	CASSPPGVLNTEAFF	TGTGCCAGCTCACCACCCGGTGTCCTGAACACTGAAGCTTTCTTT
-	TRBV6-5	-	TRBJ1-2	CASTPGQTGNYGYTF	TGTGCCAGCACACCTGGTCAGACGGGTAACTATGGCTACACCTTC
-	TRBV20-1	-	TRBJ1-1	CSASRGWGDTEAFF	TGCAGTGCTAGTCGTGGGTGGGGGGACACTGAAGCTTTCTTT
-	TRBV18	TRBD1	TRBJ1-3	CASSDRVRSGNTIYF	TGTGCCAGCTCTGACAGGGTGCGCTCTGGAAACACCATATATTTT
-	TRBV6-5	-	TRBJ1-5	CASSYSAYSNQPQHF	TGTGCCAGCAGTTATTCGGCCTACAGTAATCAGCCCCAGCATTTT
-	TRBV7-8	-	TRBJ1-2	CASSFRGPDYGYTF	TGTGCCAGCAGCTTTAGGGGCCCGGACTATGGCTACACCTTC
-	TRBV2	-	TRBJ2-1	CATDELGGQFF	TGTGCCACAGACGAACTGGGAGGGCAGTTCTTC
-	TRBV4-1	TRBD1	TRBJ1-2	CASSQGTGNLHYGYTF	TGCGCCAGCAGCCAAGGGACAGGAAATTTACACTATGGCTACACCTTC
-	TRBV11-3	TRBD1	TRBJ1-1	CASSLGGQTFF	TGTGCCAGCAGCTTGGGGGGACAGACTTTCTTT
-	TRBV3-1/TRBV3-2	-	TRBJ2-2	CASSQDSVSRELFF	TGTGCCAGCAGCCAAGATAGCGTGAGCCGGGAGCTGTTTTTT
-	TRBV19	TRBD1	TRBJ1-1	CASSIGGTGEAFF	TGTGCCAGTAGTATAGGTGGGACAGGGGAAGCTTTCTTT
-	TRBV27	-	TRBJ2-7	CASSSGYEQYF	TGTGCCAGCAGTTCGGGCTACGAGCAGTACTTC
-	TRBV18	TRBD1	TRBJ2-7	CASSTTDTGERYEQYF	TGTGCCAGCTCCACCACGGATACAGGGGAACGGTACGAGCAGTACTTC
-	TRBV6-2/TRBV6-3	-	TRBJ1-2	CASSLDRNYGYTF	TGTGCCAGCAGCCTAGACAGGAACTATGGCTACACCTTC
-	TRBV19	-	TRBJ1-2	CASSMEPGGYTF	TGTGCCAGTAGTATGGAACCGGGGGGGTACACCTTC
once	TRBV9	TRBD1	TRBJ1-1	CASSPGTELEAFF	TGTGCCAGCAGCCCTGGGACAGAGCTAGAAGCTTTCTTT